The 7 T cell receptor beta chains listed next were all sequenced from one sample in a study of blood T cells in healthy people across ages. Primers used in a second PCR of roughly 6 to 11 cycles were a sample-barcoded 5' primer and a J-beta primer mix. Via MiXCR, TCRdb re-called the 5' RACE reads, giving one row per CDR3 protein. The table lists just under 750,000 distinct CDR3 sequences, roughly 20% of them singletons. The specimen was blood. These receptors were taken from a man between 65 and 85 years old in good health.

The J gene is TRBJ2-1, the V gene TRBV19; 8 bases agree with TRBD2. After removal of 6 bases from V and 4 bases from J, the junction contained 17 bases not matched to a gene. The CDR3 extends over 18 amino acids. Germline CDR1 reads LNHDA; CDR2 reads SQIVND (reference sequence). The CDR3 DNA reads TGTGCCAGTAGCCCCCCCCGTAGCGGGGCCTTTCTTTACAATGAGCAGTTCTTC. Its translation: CASSPPRSGAFLYNEQFF.

V is TRBV11-2 and J is TRBJ2-1; 9 bases agree with TRBD2. CDR1 SGHAT and CDR2 FQNNGV come from the germline V gene. V shed 3 bases, J shed 4 bases, and the junction held 4 bases outside the gene matches. The CDR3 loop spans 15 amino acids. For the CDR3, the DNA is TGTGCCAGCAGCTTGCAGCGGGGGGAGTACAATGAGCAGTTCTTC. It codes for CASSLQRGEYNEQFF.

This clonotype was seen only a few times. V usage is TRBV10-3 and J usage is TRBJ2-7; TRBD1 is a possible D gene (8 bases). The germline V gene has CDR1 ENHRY and CDR2 SYGVKD. V was pared by 4 bases and J by 5 bases, with 12 bases between. The CDR3 is 13 amino acids. The CDR3 DNA is TGTGCCATCAGTGGGACAGGGAGGGACGAGCAGTACGTC. Translating gives CAISGTGRDEQYV.

This clonotype was picked up a small number of times. The V call is TRBV4-3, the J call TRBJ1-1; D is ambiguous. Trimming pared 1 base from V and 4 bases from J, leaving 13 bases between. The CDR3 is 15 amino acids. Per germline, CDR1 LGHNA and CDR2 YSLEER. The CDR3 nucleotides are TGCGCCAGCAGCCAAGTAACAACCGCGGGCACTGAAGCTTTCTTT. Translated, it gives CASSQVTTAGTEAFF.

This clonotype was counted only a few times. The chain links TRBV6-1 to TRBJ2-7; no clear D gene. Germline CDR1 MNHNS, CDR2 SASEGT. Trimming cost V 0 bases and J 3 bases, with 9 bases left between them. This CDR3 has 14 amino acids. The DNA of the CDR3 is TGTGCCAGCAGTGAAGCGGCGACGATCTACGAGCAGTACGTC. Its protein is CASSEAATIYEQYV.

The chain links TRBV5-4 to TRBJ2-7; D gene uncertain. With the DNA end fitting TRBJ2-1 better, the J assignment may be wrong. Germline V CDR1 and CDR2: SGHNT, YYREEE (reference sequence). CDR3 length: 14 residues. The CDR3 nucleotides are TGTGCCAGCAGCTTATCTCCCGACTTAACTGAGCAGTTCTTC. This codes for CASSLSPDLTEQFF.

This clonotype was recorded only once. This chain joins TRBV7-6 and TRBJ2-3, with D perhaps matching TRBD2 (5 bases). The CDR3 extends over 19 amino acids. CDR1 is SGHVS, CDR2 FNYEAQ, per germline. With 5 bases removed from V and 0 bases from J, the gap between germline ends came to 24 bases. The CDR3 bases are TGTGCCAGCAGCCTCCCCCGCACTAGAGGTGAAGCTAGCACAGATACGCAGTATTTT. Translating gives CASSLPRTRGEASTDTQYF. The variable domain in full, with the rest retrieved from reference TRBV7-6 and TRBJ2-3, is GAGVSQSPRYKVTKRGQDVALRCDPISGHVSLYWYRQALGQGPEFLTYFNYEAQQDKSGLPNDRFSAERPEGSISTLTIQRTEQRDSAMYRCASSLPRTRGEASTDTQYFGPGTRLTVL.